Included here is one T cell receptor (beta chain) sequence, with context. Its target is not known. This sample was taken from a study of cytomegalovirus exposure and HLA in healthy donors. Study outcomes and limitations: Most of the TCR beta V segments (in an earlier analysis) were productive either about 87% or about 30% of the time. Later on, a genetic analysis was performed. It linked a missense variant in DCLRE1C with V- and J-gene trimming of TCR beta.

From germline, CDR1 is PRHDT and CDR2 FYEKMQ (reference sequence). This CDR3 is built from 15 residues. With 1 base removed from V and 6 bases from J, the gap between germline ends came to 13 bases. A multiplex PCR was run with 60 Vbeta primers and 13 Jbeta primers. In the original analysis: An analysis performed later counted roughly 80 million unique TCR beta chains (roughly 11 million of them shared). Measured with immunoSEQ multiplex PCR; TCRdb has only the in-frame clones, and not every one. V, J and clone size derive from that table, while D and trimming were established from the DNA sequence. The table has roughly 160,000 clones, around 77% seen once.

This chain joins TRBV13 and TRBJ2-1, with D unresolved. Material: PBMCs. The TCR was taken from a man aged 50 or older in good health and CMV-seropositive. This CDR3 is CASSLAIVKRNEQFF. DNA for the CDR3: TGTGCCAGCAGCTTAGCCATCGTGAAGCGCAATGAGCAGTTCTTC.